This record covers a single TCR beta chain. Its antigen is currently unknown. The PCR was carried out with 60 Vbeta primers and 13 Jbeta primers. This table comes from immunoSEQ multiplex PCR, and its TCRdb copy is limited to in-frame clones, with some not included. Of more than 80,000 clones listed, 65% to 80% were seen once; the top ten hold 2.5% to 3.5%. The trim removed 4 bases at V and 5 bases at J, leaving 8 bases unmatched. Germline V gene data show CDR1 as LGHNA and CDR2 as YNFKEQ. This CDR3 has 16 residues. The sample belongs to a study of cytomegalovirus exposure and HLA in healthy donors. For the study at large: Earlier results showed 90 million to 120 million unique TCR beta sequences derived from approximately 180 million T cells. Whole-study findings and limits: A later analysis linked a missense variant in DCLRE1C to the trimming of TCR beta V and J genes. Several top significant clusters appeared, in a later analysis, to be linked to common viral pathogens.

V usage is TRBV4-2 and J usage is TRBJ2-4, with 10 bases identical to TRBD1. The clonotype comes from a female donor in good health and CMV-seropositive. Sequencing input: PBMCs. CDR3 bases: TGTGCCAGCAGCCGACCGGGACAGGGGATCCAAAACATTCAGTACTTC. As protein: CASSRPGQGIQNIQYF.